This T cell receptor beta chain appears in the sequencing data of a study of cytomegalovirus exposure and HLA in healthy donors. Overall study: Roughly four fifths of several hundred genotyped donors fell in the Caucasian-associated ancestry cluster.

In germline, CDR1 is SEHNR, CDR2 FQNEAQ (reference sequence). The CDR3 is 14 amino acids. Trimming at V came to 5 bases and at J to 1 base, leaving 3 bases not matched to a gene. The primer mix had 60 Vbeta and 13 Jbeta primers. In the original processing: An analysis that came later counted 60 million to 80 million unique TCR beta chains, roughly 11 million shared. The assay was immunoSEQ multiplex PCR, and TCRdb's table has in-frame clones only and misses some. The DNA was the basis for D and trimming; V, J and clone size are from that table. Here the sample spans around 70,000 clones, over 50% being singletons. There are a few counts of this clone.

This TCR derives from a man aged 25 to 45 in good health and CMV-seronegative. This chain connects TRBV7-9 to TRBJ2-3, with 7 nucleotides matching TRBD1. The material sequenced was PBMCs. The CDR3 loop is CASSHTGGTDTQYF. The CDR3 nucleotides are TGTGCCAGCAGCCACACAGGGGGCACAGATACGCAGTATTTT.